This TCR beta chain comes out of a study of T cells in Graves' hyperthyroidism and ophthalmopathy. CDR1 is LGHDT, CDR2 YNNKEL, per germline (reference sequence). With V trimmed by 5 bases and J by 1 base, 4 bases remained unmatched. The length of the CDR3 is 14 residues. When ophthalmopathy did not progress within 18 months, Graves' hyperthyroidism was considered stable. Regions amplified from RNA transcripts were the TCR beta CDR3 regions. A first-round RT-PCR of the TCR CDR3 used the HTBI primer set. Using its own MiXCR run on the multiplex PCR reads, TCRdb lists one record per CDR3 protein. The sample yields over 550,000 distinct CDR3 sequences, over 15% seen once. This clonotype was seen ten or more times. Its specificity is not known. Study-wide results and limits: Most clonotypes that expanded in the thyroid above 0.001 also showed up in blood. Median prediction lead before ophthalmopathy onset was around 7 months with the model.

This receptor was taken from a young woman with Graves' hyperthyroidism. This chain connects TRBV3-1 to TRBJ2-5; TRBD1 matches 7 bases. Sequenced material: blood. CDR3 in amino acids: CASSIQGFQETQYF. CDR3 nucleotides: TGTGCCAGCAGCATACAGGGGTTCCAAGAGACCCAGTACTTC.